Sequencing of this T cell receptor beta chain was carried out in a study of shared T cell receptors in the human thymus. Some clones are missing from TCRdb's copy, which holds only in-frame ones; the method was immunoSEQ multiplex PCR. The data hold about 610,000 clones, with roughly 88% observed a single time. With V trimmed by 1 base and J by 6 bases, 12 bases remained unmatched. In germline, CDR1 is MNHNS, CDR2 SASEGT. The CDR3 length is 18 residues. These records were also assigned to another study, of human thymus T cells. Per that study: Resections were taken during corrective heart surgery, and the thymus tissue came from these.

Material: thymocytes. The rearrangement joins TRBV6-1 to TRBJ2-2, with 9 bases matching TRBD2. The sequence was obtained from a boy younger than two with a congenital heart defect. Written as DNA, the CDR3 is TGTGCCAGCAGTGAAGGGTCGGCGGGAGGGCCCGTCCCCGGGGAGCTGTTTTTT. Translated: CASSEGSAGGPVPGELFF.